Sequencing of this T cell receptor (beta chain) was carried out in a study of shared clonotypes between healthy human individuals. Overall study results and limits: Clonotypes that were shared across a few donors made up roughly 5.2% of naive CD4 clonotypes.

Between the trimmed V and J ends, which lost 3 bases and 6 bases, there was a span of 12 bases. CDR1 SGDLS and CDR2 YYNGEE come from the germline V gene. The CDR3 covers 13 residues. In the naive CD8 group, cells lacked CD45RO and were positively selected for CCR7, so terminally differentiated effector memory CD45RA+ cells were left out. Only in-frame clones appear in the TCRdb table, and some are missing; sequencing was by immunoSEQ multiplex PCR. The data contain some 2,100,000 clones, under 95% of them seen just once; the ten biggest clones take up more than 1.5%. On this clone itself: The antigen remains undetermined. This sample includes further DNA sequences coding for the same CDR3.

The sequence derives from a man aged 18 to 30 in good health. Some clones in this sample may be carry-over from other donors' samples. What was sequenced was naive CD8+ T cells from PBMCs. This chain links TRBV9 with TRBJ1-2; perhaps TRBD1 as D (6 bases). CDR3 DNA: TGTGCCAGCAGCGACCGGGGGCGGGATGGCTACACCTTC. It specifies CASSDRGRDGYTF.